The rows below give T cell receptor beta chains drawn from one sample of a study of early T cells in non-severe SARS-CoV-2 infection. TCRdb recomputed calls from the 5' RACE reads with MiXCR, one row per CDR3 protein. The table lists tens of thousands of distinct CDR3 sequences, approximately 10% of them singletons. The sample consisted of whole blood, taken at baseline. The receptors come from an adult who was a healthcare worker with PCR-confirmed SARS-CoV-2 infection or an uninfected control (not recorded which). Each CDR3 is given with its conserved first and last residue. Fields, in order: CDR3 protein, CDR3 DNA, CDR3 length, J gene, V gene, D gene, clone size. D genes are given only for firm matches. The size of a clone is reported for some rows only, either as once, few or many, or as a class for expanded clones.

CDR3aa: CASSFFGGMGETQYF; CDR3nt: TGTGCCAGCAGCTTCTTTGGCGGGATGGGTGAGACCCAGTACTTC; len: 15; j_gene: TRBJ2-5; v_gene: TRBV11-2; d_gene: .; abundance: .
CDR3aa: CASSPRTVGYSYEQYF; CDR3nt: TGTGCCAGCAGCCCCCGGACAGTAGGATACTCCTACGAGCAGTACTTC; len: 16; j_gene: TRBJ2-7; v_gene: TRBV11-2; d_gene: .; abundance: .
CDR3aa: CASSPGVAGLNEQFF; CDR3nt: TGTGCCAGCAGCCCCGGGGTAGCGGGGCTCAATGAGCAGTTCTTC; len: 15; j_gene: TRBJ2-1; v_gene: TRBV9; d_gene: TRBD2; abundance: .
CDR3aa: CASSRPEGGITDTQYF; CDR3nt: TGTGCCAGCAGTCGCCCAGAGGGAGGCATTACAGATACGCAGTATTTT; len: 16; j_gene: TRBJ2-3; v_gene: TRBV6-2/TRBV6-3; d_gene: .; abundance: many
CDR3aa: CASSGRTGAHSWANVLTF; CDR3nt: TGTGCCAGCAGTGGGCGGACAGGGGCCCACTCCTGGGCCAACGTCCTGACTTTC; len: 18; j_gene: TRBJ2-6; v_gene: TRBV6-6; d_gene: TRBD1; abundance: many
CDR3aa: CASSFGGLYHNEQFF; CDR3nt: TGTGCCAGCAGCTTCGGGGGCCTATACCACAATGAGCAGTTCTTC; len: 15; j_gene: TRBJ2-1; v_gene: TRBV14; d_gene: .; abundance: .
CDR3aa: CASSQVGGGAYNEQFF; CDR3nt: TGTGCCAGCAGCCAAGTGGGCGGGGGGGCGTACAATGAGCAGTTCTTC; len: 16; j_gene: TRBJ2-1; v_gene: TRBV3-1; d_gene: TRBD2; abundance: .
CDR3aa: CASSRIYEQYF; CDR3nt: TGTGCCAGCAGCCGAATCTACGAGCAGTACTTC; len: 11; j_gene: TRBJ2-7; v_gene: TRBV3-1; d_gene: .; abundance: .
CDR3aa: CASSPWRSANYGYTF; CDR3nt: TGTGCCAGCAGCCCGTGGAGGTCAGCTAACTATGGCTACACCTTC; len: 15; j_gene: TRBJ1-2; v_gene: TRBV27; d_gene: .; abundance: .
CDR3aa: CASSSINEQFF; CDR3nt: TGTGCCAGCAGTAGTATCAATGAGCAGTTCTTC; len: 11; j_gene: TRBJ2-1; v_gene: TRBV2; d_gene: .; abundance: many
CDR3aa: CSVERGGIQYF; CDR3nt: TGCAGCGTTGAGCGGGGAGGCATTCAGTACTTC; len: 11; j_gene: TRBJ2-4; v_gene: TRBV29-1; d_gene: .; abundance: many
CDR3aa: CAISERVEETQYF; CDR3nt: TGTGCCATCAGTGAACGGGTTGAAGAGACCCAGTACTTC; len: 13; j_gene: TRBJ2-5; v_gene: TRBV10-3; d_gene: .; abundance: .
CDR3aa: CAIRGGTGAYEQYF; CDR3nt: TGTGCCATCAGGGGGGGGACAGGAGCCTACGAGCAGTACTTC; len: 14; j_gene: TRBJ2-7; v_gene: TRBV10-3; d_gene: .; abundance: .
CDR3aa: CASRGQPGQGADGYTF; CDR3nt: TGTGCCAGCAGGGGGCAACCGGGACAGGGAGCCGATGGCTACACCTTC; len: 16; j_gene: TRBJ1-2; v_gene: TRBV7-2; d_gene: TRBD1; abundance: .
CDR3aa: CASRRGRFNTGELFF; CDR3nt: TGTGCCAGCCGCCGAGGCAGATTTAACACCGGGGAGCTGTTTTTT; len: 15; j_gene: TRBJ2-2; v_gene: TRBV6-5; d_gene: .; abundance: many
CDR3aa: CASSATGGRGGLFF; CDR3nt: TGTGCCAGCAGCGCAACAGGGGGCCGAGGGGGGCTGTTTTTT; len: 14; j_gene: TRBJ2-2; v_gene: TRBV7-2; d_gene: TRBD1; abundance: .
CDR3aa: CASSRTGAYEQYF; CDR3nt: TGTGCCAGCAGCCGGACAGGGGCCTACGAGCAGTACTTC; len: 13; j_gene: TRBJ2-7; v_gene: TRBV12-3/TRBV12-4; d_gene: TRBD1; abundance: .
CDR3aa: CASSVAGDSYEQFF; CDR3nt: TGTGCCAGCAGCGTAGCGGGGGACTCCTACGAGCAGTTCTTC; len: 14; j_gene: TRBJ2-1; v_gene: TRBV9; d_gene: .; abundance: once
CDR3aa: CSARKGSIQYF; CDR3nt: TGCAGTGCTAGGAAGGGTAGCATTCAGTACTTC; len: 11; j_gene: TRBJ2-4; v_gene: TRBV20-1; d_gene: .; abundance: many
CDR3aa: CASSLVKGADEKLFF; CDR3nt: TGTGCCAGCAGCTTAGTCAAGGGGGCGGATGAAAAACTGTTTTTT; len: 15; j_gene: TRBJ1-4; v_gene: TRBV7-2; d_gene: TRBD1; abundance: many
CDR3aa: CSGAGGIREQYF; CDR3nt: TGCAGTGGGGCGGGGGGAATACGTGAGCAGTACTTC; len: 12; j_gene: TRBJ2-7; v_gene: TRBV20-1; d_gene: TRBD2; abundance: few
CDR3aa: CASSLWDEAPNEQFF; CDR3nt: TGTGCCAGCAGCTTATGGGACGAAGCCCCCAATGAGCAGTTCTTC; len: 15; j_gene: TRBJ2-1; v_gene: TRBV11-2; d_gene: .; abundance: few
CDR3aa: CASSYPGGPPVDTQYF; CDR3nt: TGTGCCAGCAGCTATCCCGGGGGCCCCCCAGTGGATACGCAGTATTTT; len: 16; j_gene: TRBJ2-3; v_gene: TRBV11-2; d_gene: .; abundance: few
CDR3aa: CASSLKLLDSQETQYF; CDR3nt: TGTGCCAGCAGCTTAAAATTGTTGGACAGTCAAGAGACCCAGTACTTC; len: 16; j_gene: TRBJ2-5; v_gene: TRBV7-3; d_gene: .; abundance: few
CDR3aa: CASRDRGKAFF; CDR3nt: TGTGCCAGTAGAGACAGGGGAAAAGCTTTCTTT; len: 11; j_gene: TRBJ1-1; v_gene: TRBV19; d_gene: TRBD1; abundance: many